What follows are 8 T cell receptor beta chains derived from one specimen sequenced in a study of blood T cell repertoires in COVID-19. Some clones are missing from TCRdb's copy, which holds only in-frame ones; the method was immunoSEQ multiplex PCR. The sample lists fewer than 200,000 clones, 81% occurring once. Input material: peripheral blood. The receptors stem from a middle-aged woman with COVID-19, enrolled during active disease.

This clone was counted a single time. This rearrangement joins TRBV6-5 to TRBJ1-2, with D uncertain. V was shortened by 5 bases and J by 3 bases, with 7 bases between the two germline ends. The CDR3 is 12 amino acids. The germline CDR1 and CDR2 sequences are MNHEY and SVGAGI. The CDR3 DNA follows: TGTGCCAGCAGTCGAGGATACTATGGCTACACCTTC. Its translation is CASSRGYYGYTF.

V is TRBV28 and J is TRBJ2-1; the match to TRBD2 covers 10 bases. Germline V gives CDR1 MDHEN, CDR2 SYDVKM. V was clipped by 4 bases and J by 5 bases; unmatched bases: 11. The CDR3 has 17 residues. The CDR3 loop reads CASSWVTGLAPNNEQFF. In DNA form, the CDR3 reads TGTGCCAGCAGTTGGGTTACGGGACTAGCGCCGAACAATGAGCAGTTCTTC.

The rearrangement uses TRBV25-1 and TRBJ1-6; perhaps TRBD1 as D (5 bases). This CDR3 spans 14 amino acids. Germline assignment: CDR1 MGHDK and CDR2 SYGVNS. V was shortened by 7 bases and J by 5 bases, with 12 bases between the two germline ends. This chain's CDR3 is CASTDSPHNSPLHF. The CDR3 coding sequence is TGTGCCAGCACCGACAGTCCCCATAATTCACCCCTCCACTTT.

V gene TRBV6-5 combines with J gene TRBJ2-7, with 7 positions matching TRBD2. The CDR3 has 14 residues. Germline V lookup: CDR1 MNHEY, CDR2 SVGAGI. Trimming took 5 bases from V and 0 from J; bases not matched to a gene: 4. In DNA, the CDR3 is TGTGCCAGCAGTACTAGCGCAACCTCCTACGAGCAGTACTTC. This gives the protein CASSTSATSYEQYF.

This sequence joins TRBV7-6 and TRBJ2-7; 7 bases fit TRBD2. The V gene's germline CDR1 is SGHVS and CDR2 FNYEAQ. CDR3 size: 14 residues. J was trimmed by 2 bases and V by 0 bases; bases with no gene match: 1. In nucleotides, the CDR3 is TGTGCCAGCAGCTTAGCACGGGGGGCCTACGAGCAGTACTTC. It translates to CASSLARGAYEQYF.

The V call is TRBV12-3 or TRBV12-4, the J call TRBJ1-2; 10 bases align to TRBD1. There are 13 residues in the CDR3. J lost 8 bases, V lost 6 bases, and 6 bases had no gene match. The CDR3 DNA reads TGTGCCAGCAGCCGGGGACAGGGGTCAGGCTACACCTTC. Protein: CASSRGQGSGYTF.

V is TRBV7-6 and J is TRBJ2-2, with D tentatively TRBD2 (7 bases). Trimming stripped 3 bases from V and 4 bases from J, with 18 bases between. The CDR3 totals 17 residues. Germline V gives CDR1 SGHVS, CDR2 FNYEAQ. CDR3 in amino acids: CASSFVLGGRGTGELFF. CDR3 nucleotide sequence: TGTGCCAGCAGCTTTGTACTCGGGGGGCGAGGCACCGGGGAGCTGTTTTTT.

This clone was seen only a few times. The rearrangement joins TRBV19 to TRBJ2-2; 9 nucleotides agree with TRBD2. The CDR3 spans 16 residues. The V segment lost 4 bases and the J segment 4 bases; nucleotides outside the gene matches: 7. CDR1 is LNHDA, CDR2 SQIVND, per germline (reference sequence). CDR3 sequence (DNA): TGTGCCAGTAGTAAGGTGGGCGGGAGGGGCACCGGGGAGCTGTTTTTT. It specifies CASSKVGGRGTGELFF.